This note documents a single TCR beta chain sequence. Only in-frame clones appear in the TCRdb table, and some are missing; sequencing was by immunoSEQ multiplex PCR. The sample carries over a million clones, more than 75% recorded once. This sample was included in a study of shared clonotypes between healthy human individuals. From CD4+ cells came CD45RA+ naive and CD45RA-negative memory subsets. The sample was memory CD4+ T cells from PBMCs. As for subset: CD45RA-negative fraction. The receptor's source is a man younger than 35 in good health. Some clones in this sample may be carry-over from other donors' samples.

CDR3 amino acids: CSAPTENEQFF. CDR3 DNA sequence: TGCAGTGCTCCCACAGAAAATGAGCAGTTCTTC. This sequence joins TRBV20-1 and TRBJ2-1; D call uncertain. The germline V gene has CDR1 DFQATT and CDR2 SNEGSKA (reference sequence). This CDR3 is built from 11 residues. The V gene lost 5 bases and the J gene lost 7 bases, with 9 bases spanning the gap.